This TCR beta chain derives from a study of human versus mouse CDR3 diversity and MHC coevolution. V was pared by 1 base and J by 0 bases, with 9 bases between. CDR1 and CDR2 (germline): MNHNS, SASEGT. CDR3 length: 15 residues. Only in-frame clones appear in the TCRdb table, and some are missing; sequencing was by immunoSEQ multiplex PCR. The sample records more than 60,000 clones, less than 95% being singletons. The TCR comes from a person aged 25 to 75 in good health. The chain combines TRBV6-1 with TRBJ1-1; D might be TRBD1 (5 bases). The sample was naive CD4+ T cells from blood. Subset specified: CD45RO-negative CD62L-positive naive CD4 T cells. In nucleotides, the CDR3 is TGTGCCAGCAGTGAAGAAGCAGGGTTGAACACTGAAGCTTTCTTT. Translation: CASSEEAGLNTEAFF.